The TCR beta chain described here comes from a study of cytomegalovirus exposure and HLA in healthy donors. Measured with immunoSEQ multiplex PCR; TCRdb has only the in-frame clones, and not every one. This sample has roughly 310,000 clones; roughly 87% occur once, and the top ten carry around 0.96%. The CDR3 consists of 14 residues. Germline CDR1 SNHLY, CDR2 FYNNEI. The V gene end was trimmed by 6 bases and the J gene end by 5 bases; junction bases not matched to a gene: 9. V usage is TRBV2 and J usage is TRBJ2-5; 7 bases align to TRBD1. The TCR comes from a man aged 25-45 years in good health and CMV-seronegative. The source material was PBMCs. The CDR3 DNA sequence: TGTGCCAGCAGGGAGACAGGGTATGGGGAGACCCAGTACTTC. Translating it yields CASRETGYGETQYF.